A selection of T cell receptor beta chains follows, all from one sample in a study of cytomegalovirus exposure and HLA in healthy donors. Sequenced by immunoSEQ multiplex PCR; TCRdb stores in-frame clones only, minus some. The table lists fewer than 300,000 clones, 80% of them singletons, with more than 0.3% in the top ten. What was sequenced was PBMCs. Receptors originate from a girl aged 2 to 9 in good health and CMV-seronegative. The CDR3 runs from the conserved cysteine through the conserved F or W. Fields, in order: J gene, V gene, CDR3 protein.

J: TRBJ2-7; V: TRBV7-6; CDR3: CASSRGGTYEQYF
J: TRBJ1-2; V: TRBV5-1; CDR3: CASSLGQGSSGYTF
J: TRBJ2-7; V: TRBV7-8; CDR3: CATNHGGYTAYEQYF
J: TRBJ1-1; V: TRBV7-9; CDR3: CASSLDRINTEAFF
J: TRBJ2-7; V: TRBV14; CDR3: CASSQEVKLAGTPYEQYF
J: TRBJ1-5; V: TRBV30; CDR3: CAWSGQGHQPQHF
J: TRBJ1-1; V: TRBV5-1; CDR3: CASSQGVMNAEAFF
J: TRBJ2-7; V: TRBV5-8; CDR3: CASSLSGAKGKQYF
J: TRBJ2-7; V: TRBV21-1; CDR3: CASSKVDSGSSYEQYF
J: TRBJ1-2; V: TRBV27; CDR3: CASSLSGGGGRFGYTF
J: TRBJ1-2; V: TRBV18; CDR3: CASSRDRNYGYTF
J: TRBJ1-2; V: TRBV7-9; CDR3: CSSSPGPQRRPDYGYTF
J: TRBJ2-7; V: TRBV7-8; CDR3: CASSPVRSTYEQYF
J: TRBJ2-7; V: TRBV5-1; CDR3: CASSRRLLSYEQYF
J: TRBJ1-1; V: TRBV5-8; CDR3: CASSYYRGATDTEAFF
J: TRBJ2-5; V: TRBV6-1; CDR3: CASSEASSQGAQETQYF
J: TRBJ2-7; V: TRBV4-1; CDR3: CASSPRVIASYEQYF
J: TRBJ2-7; V: TRBV2; CDR3: CASRIQGAYEQYF
J: TRBJ2-7; V: TRBV2; CDR3: CASSGLAGPHEQYF
J: TRBJ2-7; V: TRBV2; CDR3: CASSETFVQYF
J: TRBJ2-7; V: TRBV4-2; CDR3: CASSQGWGGVYEQYF
J: TRBJ1-1; V: TRBV6-1; CDR3: CASSEPGGALTEAFF
J: TRBJ2-7; V: TRBV4-1; CDR3: CASRTLAGVGEQYF
J: TRBJ1-4; V: TRBV5-5; CDR3: CASSLDRGGGEKLFF
J: TRBJ1-2; V: TRBV29-1; CDR3: CSGRQGGGYTF
J: TRBJ1-5; V: TRBV30; CDR3: CAWSPTGFNQPQHF
J: TRBJ1-2; V: TRBV19; CDR3: CASVRGKFDGYTF
J: TRBJ1-5; V: TRBV28; CDR3: CASNGQGVSNQPQHF
J: TRBJ2-1; V: TRBV7-8; CDR3: CASSRLGVLGDEQFF
J: TRBJ1-2; V: TRBV4-2; CDR3: CASSQGYPLNYGYTF